Listed below are T cell receptor beta chains from one sample, sequenced in a study of cytomegalovirus exposure and HLA in healthy donors. Measured with immunoSEQ multiplex PCR; TCRdb has only the in-frame clones, and not every one. The data show tens of thousands of clones, with 90% to 95% seen just once and roughly 0.74% held by the top ten. The sequencing input was PBMCs. These receptor sequences come from a man younger than 35 in good health and CMV-seronegative. The CDR3 runs from the conserved cysteine through the conserved F or W. Clone size is shown for a subset of rows, as once, few, many or a class of expanded clone.

abundance: NA; v_gene: TRBV4-1; CDR3aa: CASSPLIAAGASYGYTF
abundance: few; v_gene: TRBV18; CDR3aa: CASSPRDTGELFF
abundance: NA; v_gene: TRBV28; CDR3aa: CASTPIKDSTYEQFF
abundance: NA; v_gene: TRBV27; CDR3aa: CASSLSGQGAVNEQFF
abundance: NA; v_gene: TRBV27; CDR3aa: CASSLFGDTPNYGYTF
abundance: NA; v_gene: TRBV6-4; CDR3aa: CASSPASGSYTDTQYF
abundance: NA; v_gene: TRBV6-5; CDR3aa: CASSYRSRAYEQYF
abundance: NA; v_gene: TRBV11-2; CDR3aa: CASSSNEQFF
abundance: NA; v_gene: TRBV10-3; CDR3aa: CAISEGRTGHGYTF
abundance: NA; v_gene: TRBV6-4; CDR3aa: CASSLAGGPNEQFF
abundance: NA; v_gene: TRBV7-2; CDR3aa: CASSRLRAPTNQPQHF
abundance: NA; v_gene: TRBV10-1; CDR3aa: CASSTLPADTQYF